This T cell receptor beta chain is drawn from a study of blood T cells in healthy people across ages. Primed by a sample-barcoded 5' primer and a J-beta primer mix, a second PCR proceeded for about 6 to 12 cycles. TCRdb recomputed calls from the 5' RACE reads with MiXCR, one row per CDR3 protein. Of around 2 million distinct CDR3 sequences in the sample, more than 35% were seen once. This CDR3 is 19 amino acids long. Germline lookup yields CDR1 MDHEN and CDR2 SYDVKM. The sample consisted of blood. The TCR originated in a human donor in good health. V is TRBV28 and J is TRBJ2-7; 8 bases are shared with TRBD2. The closer fit of TRBJ2-5 to the DNA end suggests the J call may be wrong. The CDR3: CASFQRGGTRAPFLETQYF. The CDR3, as DNA: TGTGCCAGCTTCCAAAGGGGGGGGACTAGGGCCCCCTTTTTGGAGACCCAGTACTTC.